Sequencing of this T cell receptor (beta chain) was carried out in a study of T cells in Graves' hyperthyroidism and ophthalmopathy. Turning to the study itself: Peripheral blood draws took place at initial diagnosis, ahead of any treatment.

Amplification of TCR beta CDR3 regions was performed using RNA transcripts as template. A first-round RT-PCR of the TCR CDR3 used the HTBI primer set. TCRdb passed the multiplex PCR reads through MiXCR, listing each CDR3 protein once. This sample has 350,000 or so distinct CDR3 sequences, with about a sixth found just once. Sequencing was done on a sample of blood. This clonotype was sampled from a woman in her 30s with Graves' hyperthyroidism that later progressed to Graves' ophthalmopathy.

Here the CDR3 DNA reads TGCAGTGCTTCGGGACTAGCGGGAGACAATGAGCAGTTCTTC. Its protein is CSASGLAGDNEQFF. The chain couples TRBV20-1 to TRBJ2-1, with 14 bases aligning to TRBD2. The CDR3 is made up of 14 amino acids. Germline CDR1 is DFQATT and CDR2 is SNEGSKA (reference sequence). Unmatched junction bases numbered 2, after V lost 5 bases and J lost 5 bases.